This T cell receptor beta chain derives from a study of CD8+ T cells in alopecia areata. Study background: It was oral tofacitinib, at 5 to 10 mg twice daily, that treated patients received. Study findings and constraints: Among the top 100, expanded CD8+ clones were significantly decreased by tofacitinib, as was scalp clonality.

Described treatment: oral pan-JAK inhibitor, 5-10 mg twice daily. Extracted from the samples, RNA was reverse transcribed into cDNA to serve as the sequencing template. Data came from immunoSEQ multiplex PCR; TCRdb stores just in-frame clones and leaves some out. The table has about 200,000 clones, around three fifths seen once. A word on this clone: The antigen is undetermined.

CDR1 WSHSY and CDR2 SAAADI come from the germline V gene. Trimming left V 2 bases short and J 0 bases short, with 5 bases between. The CDR3 totals 14 residues. The chain joins TRBV10-2 to TRBJ1-5; no clear D. The source was CD4+ T cells sorted from blood, collected at week 24, from a patient treated with tofacitinib. The TCR was taken from a human donor with alopecia areata. This chain's CDR3 is CASSESYSNQPQHF. CDR3 DNA sequence: TGCGCCAGCAGTGAGAGCTATAGCAATCAGCCCCAGCATTTT.